One and the same sample provided the 5 T cell receptor beta chains below, sequenced in a study of blood T cell repertoires in COVID-19. TCRdb's table, derived via immunoSEQ multiplex PCR, lists solely in-frame clones and lacks some. This table has 70,000 to 100,000 clones, about nine tenths appearing once. Sequenced input: peripheral blood. These receptors came from a human donor in a cohort sampled during active COVID-19.

This clone has only a few counts. The V and J genes are TRBV2 and TRBJ1-3; 9 positions match TRBD1. The J segment lost 0 bases and the V segment lost 6 bases, leaving 3 bases of the junction unmatched. This CDR3 has 15 residues. Germline lookup yields CDR1 SNHLY and CDR2 FYNNEI. Written as DNA, the CDR3 is TGTGCCAGCAGGGGACAGGGTTACTCTGGAAACACCATATATTTT. The encoded protein is CASRGQGYSGNTIYF.

This chain connects TRBV28 to TRBJ1-6; possible D gene TRBD1, 5 bases. Trimming left V 2 bases short and J 9 bases short, with 11 bases between. This CDR3 comprises 14 residues. From germline, CDR1 is MDHEN and CDR2 SYDVKM. The CDR3 region has the DNA TGTGCCAGCAGTTTAGCCGTAACAGGTTCACCCCTCCACTTT. This translates into CASSLAVTGSPLHF.

The chain joins TRBV6-5 to TRBJ1-6; tentatively, D is TRBD1 (6 bases). Germline V gene data show CDR1 as MNHEY and CDR2 as SVGAGI. CDR3 length: 15 residues. V shed 4 bases and J shed 7 bases, with 14 bases lying between them. CDR3 loop: CASSWAGDSNSPLHF. CDR3 nucleotide sequence: TGTGCCAGCAGTTGGGCAGGGGATTCCAATTCACCCCTCCACTTT.

The chain combines TRBV6-2 or TRBV6-3 with TRBJ2-5; D not resolved. The CDR3 totals 13 residues. Trimming removed 4 bases at V and 4 bases at J, with 10 bases between. The germline gives CDR1 MNHEY, CDR2 SVGEGT. The CDR3 DNA reads TGTGCCAGCAGTTCCCTCCTGCGAGAGACCCAGTACTTC. This codes for CASSSLLRETQYF.

Remarks on this clone: This sample includes further DNA sequences coding for the same CDR3. The chain is built from TRBV18 and TRBJ2-5; tentative D call: TRBD2 (5 bases). V was pared by 2 bases and J by 4 bases, with 8 bases between. The CDR3 sequence is 13 residues long. Germline CDR1 is KGHSH and CDR2 is LQKENI. The CDR3 DNA follows: TGTGCCAGCTCACCATCTCGGGGAGAGACCCAGTACTTC. Its translation is CASSPSRGETQYF.